Each of the 7 T cell receptor beta chains below was sequenced from the same sample in a study of tissue T cells after allogeneic stem cell transplantation. Using immunoSEQ multiplex PCR, the repertoire was profiled, and TCRdb retains in-frame clones only, with some absent. Of 45,000 to 50,000 clones listed, roughly four fifths are singletons. The sequenced material came from sorted cells pooled from one or two spleens. Receptor source: a pool of C57BL/6 mice in good health.

This clone occurred a few times. Gene names follow the mouse nomenclature. The read ends 1 residue shy of where the CDR3 ends; the end is completed using the germline J gene. V and J are TRBV31 and TRBJ2-7; D gene unclear. Trimming pared 0 bases from V and 6 bases from J, leaving 6 bases between. The germline gives CDR1 GKSSPN, CDR2 SITVG. This CDR3 has 11 residues. The CDR3 DNA, read in part, is TGTGCCTGGAGTCTGTCTTCTGAACAGTAC. Amino acids: CAWSLSSEQY. The full CDR3 protein reads CAWSLSSEQYF.

Regarding this clone: Genes and germline are mouse. The read falls 1 residue short of the CDR3 end, and the missing part is taken from the germline J gene. V gene TRBV16 combines with J gene TRBJ2-7, with 10 nucleotides matching TRBD2. CDR3 length: 16 residues. V was clipped by 2 bases and J by 0 bases; unmatched bases: 4. Germline assignment: CDR1 SGHSA and CDR2 FRNQAP. The CDR3 region is CASSLWTGGSSYEQYF. CDR3 DNA (partial): TGTGCAAGCAGCTTATGGACTGGGGGTAGCTCCTATGAACAGTAC.

Concerning this clone: Gene names and germline refer to mouse. The read ends 1 residue early relative to the CDR3; the germline J gene fills the gap. The chain couples TRBV1 to TRBJ2-1; 8 bases align to TRBD1. Germline CDR1 and CDR2: NSQYPW and LRSPGD (reference sequence). CDR3 size: 15 residues. J was trimmed by 4 bases and V by 3 bases; bases with no gene match: 5. CDR3 loop: CTCSAQGARYAEQFF. The part of the CDR3 DNA that was read is TGCACCTGCAGTGCTCAGGGGGCGCGGTATGCTGAGCAGTTC.

On this clone: Germline and genes here are mouse. The sequenced fragment ends 1 residue before the CDR3 boundary, so the rest is inferred from the germline J gene. The J gene is TRBJ1-4, the V gene TRBV1; unclear D gene. The germline V gene has CDR1 NSQYPW and CDR2 LRSPGD (reference sequence). The CDR3 runs 11 residues. Trimming took 0 bases from V and 7 from J, leaving 0 bases between them. The CDR3 sequence is CTCSADERLFF. The covered CDR3 bases are TGCACCTGCAGTGCAGACGAAAGATTATTT. Using reference TRBV1 and TRBJ1-4 for the parts outside the CDR3, the full variable domain is VTLLEQNPRWRLVPRGQAVNLRCILKNSQYPWMSWYQQDLQKQLQWLFTLRSPGDKEVKSLPGADYLATRVTDTELRLQVANMSQGRTLYCTCSADERLFFGHGTKLSVL.

In the case of this clone: The gene symbols are mouse symbols. The read terminates 1 residue ahead of where the CDR3 ends, so the germline J gene completes it. The V gene is TRBV15, the J gene TRBJ2-5; 10 positions agree with TRBD2. This CDR3 has 13 residues. CDR1 and CDR2 (germline): SGHND, FRSKSL. Trimming at V came to 6 bases and at J to 4 bases, leaving 1 base not matched to a gene. The sequenced part of the CDR3 DNA is TGTGCCAGCAGGGGGACTGGGGAAGACACCCAGTAC. Protein sequence: CASRGTGEDTQY. The whole CDR3 sequence is CASRGTGEDTQYF. Using reference TRBV15 and TRBJ2-5 for the parts outside the CDR3, the full variable domain is DAGVTQTPRHEVAEKGQTIILKCEPVSGHNDLFWYRQTKIQGLELLSYFRSKSLMEDGGAFKDRFKAEMLNSSFSTLKIQPTEPKDSAVYLCASRGTGEDTQYFGPGTRLLVL.

To note about this clone: All gene names here are mouse names. The missing CDR3 end, 1 residue past where the read stops, is filled in from the germline J gene. This same CDR3 is encoded by further DNA sequences in the sample. The chain uses TRBV3 and TRBJ2-3, with 10 bases that match TRBD1. The junction had 0 bases not matched to a gene; V was cut back by 3 bases and J by 0 bases. The CDR3 sequence is 15 residues long. In germline, CDR1 is SNHLY, CDR2 FYNGKV (reference sequence). Here the CDR3 reads CASSLTGGSAETLYF. The sequenced CDR3 bases are TGTGCCAGCAGCTTGACAGGGGGCAGTGCAGAAACGCTGTAT. Drawing the rest from reference TRBV3 and TRBJ2-3, the complete variable domain is GPKVLQIPSHQIIDMGQMVTLNCDPVSNHLYFYWYKQILGQQMEFLVNFYNGKVMEKSKLFKDQFSVERPDGSYFTLKIQPTALEDSAVYFCASSLTGGSAETLYFGSGTRLTVL.

A few counts support this clone. These gene names are mouse names. The read terminates 1 residue ahead of where the CDR3 ends, so the germline J gene completes it. J is TRBJ2-7 and V is TRBV26; 7 bases align to TRBD1. Germline lookup yields CDR1 KGHPV and CDR2 FQNQEV (reference sequence). Trimming cost V 0 bases and J 0 bases; bases outside gene matches: 2. The CDR3 is 15 residues long. The CDR3 sequence: CASSLSHRGSYEQYF. The sequenced CDR3 bases are TGTGCCAGCAGTCTGTCGCACAGGGGCTCCTATGAACAGTAC.